This entry concerns a single T cell receptor (beta chain). Its antigen is not identified. The junction does not match germline at one end; this may be a read error. The assay was immunoSEQ multiplex PCR, and TCRdb's table has in-frame clones only and misses some. This sample yields approximately 130,000 clones, of which 92% are seen a single time; 0.8% to 1.1% belongs to the top ten. The data stem from a study of T cell responses to AZD1222 COVID-19 vaccine. Study information: Investigators merged groups given second doses at roughly 4 or roughly 12 weeks. Study-wide findings and caveats: Just 6 or 7 AZD1222 recipients were seropositive at baseline. The study sampled repertoires only after the peak T cell response. At 160-218 and 743-854, vaccine-associated CD4 TCRs were dominant, and they spanned spike.

The CDR3 runs 13 residues. The V gene's germline CDR1 is MNHEY and CDR2 SMNVEV (reference sequence). Here the sequenced sample was peripheral blood, taken on day 0 of AZD1222 vaccination. The TCR originated in an adult in good health. The chain combines TRBV27 with TRBJ1-5; D gene ambiguous. CDR3 loop: CASSFYPGQLQHF. The CDR3 coding sequence is TGTGCCAGCAGTTTTTACCCGGGTCAGCTCCAGCATTTT.